The present TCR beta chain was sequenced within a study of blood T cell repertoires in COVID-19. In the authors' methods: Scientists estimated how many nucleated cells there were by amplifying reference gene primers. Some clones are missing from TCRdb's copy, which holds only in-frame ones; the method was immunoSEQ multiplex PCR. For V, J and clone size, that table is used; D and trimming come from the DNA. This sample has around 70,000 clones, with 85% to 90% found just once. This CDR3 comprises 16 residues. In germline, CDR1 is WNHNN, CDR2 SYGVQD (reference sequence). With 5 bases removed from V and 4 bases from J, the gap between germline ends came to 20 bases.

The sequence was obtained from a man aged 50-60 years with acute or convalescent COVID-19. The chain has TRBV10-1 and TRBJ1-1; the D gene is possibly TRBD1 (6 bases). The sample consisted of peripheral blood. CDR3 protein: CASSRSRGTPGTEAFF. The CDR3 DNA follows: TGCGCCAGCAGTCGGAGTCGTGGGACACCGGGCACTGAAGCTTTCTTT.